This is a list of T cell receptor beta chains from one sample in a study of control samples from healthy donors and cancer patients. Libraries were prepared by immunoSEQ multiplex PCR; TCRdb keeps only in-frame clonotypes and omits some of them. Altogether 74,000 or so clones are present, around 89% being singletons, with the ten largest covering 5.5% to 7.5%. Sequenced sample: blood. These TCRs come from a man aged 50-60 years in good health. Both conserved end residues are part of each CDR3. The D gene is left open where the match is weak. Clone size is not always given. Where it is, it says once, few, many or a class for expanded clones.

d_gene	v_gene	j_gene	abundance	CDR3aa	CDR3nt
.	TRBV10-3	TRBJ2-7	once	CAISESEIGGEEQYF	TGTGCCATCAGTGAGTCCGAGATCGGGGGTGAGGAGCAGTACTTC
.	TRBV6-2/TRBV6-3	TRBJ2-1	.	CASSPLWLGEQFF	TGTGCCAGCAGCCCACTCTGGCTGGGTGAGCAGTTCTTC
.	TRBV7-3	TRBJ1-4	.	CASSFRVGEKLFF	TGTGCCAGCAGCTTTAGGGTTGGTGAAAAACTGTTTTTT
.	TRBV11-3	TRBJ1-1	.	CASSFAGTEATEAFF	TGTGCCAGCAGCTTCGCTGGGACGGAAGCTACTGAAGCTTTCTTT
.	TRBV5-1	TRBJ1-1	.	CASRRDENTEAFF	TGCGCCAGCAGACGAGACGAGAACACTGAAGCTTTCTTT
TRBD1	TRBV5-1	TRBJ1-1	.	CASSLTTGQVNTEAFF	TGCGCCAGCAGCTTGACCACGGGACAGGTGAACACTGAAGCTTTCTTT
TRBD1	TRBV11-2	TRBJ2-7	.	CASSWDRPYEQYF	TGTGCCAGCAGCTGGGACAGGCCTTACGAGCAGTACTTC
.	TRBV7-9	TRBJ2-5	.	CASSPTEQETQYF	TGTGCCAGCAGCCCGACAGAACAAGAGACCCAGTACTTC
TRBD1	TRBV5-4	TRBJ2-2	.	CASSASGTGGPGELFF	TGTGCCAGCAGCGCCTCCGGGACAGGGGGTCCCGGGGAGCTGTTTTTT
.	TRBV5-1	TRBJ1-6	.	CASSLVWGFHDSPLHF	TGCGCCAGCAGCTTGGTTTGGGGATTCCATGATTCACCCCTCCACTTT
.	TRBV24-1	TRBJ2-2	.	CATSAGLNTGELFF	TGTGCCACCAGTGCTGGACTAAACACCGGGGAGCTGTTTTTT
.	TRBV11-2	TRBJ1-6	.	CASSLVPAANSPLHF	TGTGCCAGCAGCTTAGTTCCAGCCGCGAATTCACCCCTCCACTTT
.	TRBV4-2	TRBJ2-1	few	CASSHWAARDSYNEQFF	TGTGCCAGCAGCCATTGGGCGGCCAGGGACTCCTACAATGAGCAGTTCTTC
.	TRBV6-5	TRBJ2-2	.	CASSRDFNTGELFF	TGTGCCAGCAGTAGGGACTTCAACACCGGGGAGCTGTTTTTT
.	TRBV12-3/TRBV12-4	TRBJ2-2	.	CASSPAGKGELFF	TGTGCCAGCAGTCCTGCAGGGAAGGGGGAGCTGTTTTTT
TRBD1	TRBV5-1	TRBJ1-1	.	CASSVTQGAGTEAFF	TGCGCCAGCAGCGTTACACAGGGGGCGGGCACTGAAGCTTTCTTT
.	TRBV5-4	TRBJ2-7	.	CASSLGVGEEQYF	TGTGCCAGCAGCTTGGGGGTTGGGGAGGAGCAGTACTTC
.	TRBV24-1	TRBJ1-2	.	CATSDLRGPSDGYTF	TGTGCCACCAGTGATTTGCGGGGCCCCTCGGATGGCTACACCTTC
TRBD1	TRBV5-4	TRBJ2-7	.	CASSPWTGNDYEQYF	TGTGCCAGCAGCCCCTGGACAGGGAACGACTACGAGCAGTACTTC